Below are 22 T cell receptor beta chains sequenced from a single sample in a study of blood T cell repertoires in COVID-19. The table came from immunoSEQ multiplex PCR; TCRdb's copy has only in-frame clones and leaves some out. The sample shows some 340,000 clones, 85% to 95% of them seen only once. The sequenced sample was PBMCs or T cells enriched from blood (not recorded which). The receptor source for this set is a woman aged 25 to 39 who had been exposed to COVID-19.

This chain uses TRBV5-1 with TRBJ1-4; tentatively, D is TRBD1 (5 bases). V was trimmed by 6 bases and J by 4 bases, leaving 16 bases between them. Germline V CDR1 and CDR2: SGHRS, YFSETQ. The CDR3 extends over 15 amino acids. In DNA form, the CDR3 reads TGCGCCAGCACCATGGAAGGGGAATTTAATGAAAAACTGTTTTTT. This translates into CASTMEGEFNEKLFF. Combining the CDR3 with reference TRBV5-1 and TRBJ1-4 gives the whole variable domain KAGVTQTPRYLIKTRGQQVTLSCSPISGHRSVSWYQQTPGQGLQFLFEYFSETQRNKGNFPGRFSGRQFSNSRSEMNVSTLELGDSALYLCASTMEGEFNEKLFFGSGTQLSVL.

The gene calls are TRBV29-1 and TRBJ1-2; tentative D call: TRBD1 (5 bases). The germline CDR1 and CDR2 sequences are SQVTM and ANQGSEA. Trimming removed 6 bases at V and 1 base at J, with 12 bases between. The CDR3 length is 13 residues. Here the CDR3 DNA reads TGCAGCGTGGCGAAACAGGTTAACTATGGCTACACCTTC. As protein: CSVAKQVNYGYTF.

This clone has at least ten counts. This chain links TRBV6-5 with TRBJ1-1; D is unclear. Per germline, CDR1 MNHEY and CDR2 SVGAGI. V lost 4 bases and J 1 base, leaving 7 bases between the germline ends. The CDR3 sequence is 13 residues long. The CDR3 is CASSFNSNTEAFF. The CDR3 DNA reads as TGTGCCAGCAGTTTTAATTCGAACACTGAAGCTTTCTTT.

The genes are TRBV19 and TRBJ1-2; D gene uncertain. V was trimmed by 6 bases and J by 6 bases, leaving 14 bases between them. Germline CDR1 is LNHDA and CDR2 is SQIVND (reference sequence). The CDR3 runs to 13 residues. For the CDR3, the DNA is TGTGCCAGTAGCCCATACACAACCGATGGCTACACCTTC. Protein product: CASSPYTTDGYTF.

In DNA form, the CDR3 reads TGTGCCAGCAGACCCAAGATCGGGGAGACCCAGTACTTC. Residues: CASRPKIGETQYF. V and J are TRBV6-9 and TRBJ2-5; no clear D gene. The CDR3 length is 13 residues. Trimming left V 6 bases short and J 5 bases short, with 13 bases between. Germline V gives CDR1 MNHGY, CDR2 SVAAGI.

The rearrangement joins TRBV2 to TRBJ1-2; tentatively, D is TRBD1 (5 bases). Trimming stripped 4 bases from V and 7 bases from J, with 13 bases between. The CDR3 consists of 13 residues. Germline CDR1 and CDR2: SNHLY and FYNNEI. CDR3 region: CASSGLGGAGYTF. The DNA of the CDR3 is TGTGCCAGCAGTGGTCTCGGAGGGGCTGGCTACACCTTC.

V gene TRBV5-5 combines with J gene TRBJ1-1; no clear D gene. Germline-derived CDR1 and CDR2 are SGHKS and YYEKEE (reference sequence). The length of the CDR3 is 13 residues. V was clipped by 1 base and J by 1 base, with 5 bases between them. CDR3: CASSLMRNTEAFF. The CDR3 nucleotides read TGTGCCAGCAGCTTGATGAGGAACACTGAAGCTTTCTTT. Looking up the rest from reference TRBV5-5 and TRBJ1-1 gives the full variable domain: DAGVTQSPTHLIKTRGQQVTLRCSPISGHKSVSWYQQVLGQGPQFIFQYYEKEERGRGNFPDRFSARQFPNYSSELNVNALLLGDSALYLCASSLMRNTEAFFGQGTRLTVV.

This chain uses TRBV9 with TRBJ1-3, with D possibly matching TRBD1 (5 bases). The CDR3 has 16 residues. Trimming cost V 3 bases and J 0 bases, with 13 bases left between them. Germline-derived CDR1 and CDR2 are SGDLS and YYNGEE. For the CDR3, the DNA is TGTGCCAGCAGCGAGACCCCGACAGTCTCTGGAAACACCATATATTTT. Amino acid sequence: CASSETPTVSGNTIYF.

This clone turned up a few times. Different DNA sequences within this sample yield the same CDR3. The chain is built from TRBV5-6 and TRBJ1-1; 11 bases align to TRBD1. The CDR3 runs 14 residues. In germline, CDR1 is SGHDT, CDR2 YYEEEE. V was clipped by 2 bases and J by 5 bases; unmatched bases: 2. CDR3 bases: TGTGCCAGCAGCTTCGGGGACAGGGGGACTGAAGCTTTCTTT. Translation: CASSFGDRGTEAFF. Based on the CDR3 plus reference TRBV5-6 and TRBJ1-1, the full variable domain is DAGVTQSPTHLIKTRGQQVTLRCSPKSGHDTVSWYQQALGQGPQFIFQYYEEEERQRGNFPDRFSGHQFPNYSSELNVNALLLGDSALYLCASSFGDRGTEAFFGQGTRLTVV.

This chain joins TRBV5-1 and TRBJ1-2; D gene unclear. Germline V gives CDR1 SGHRS, CDR2 YFSETQ. V was pared by 0 bases and J by 4 bases, with 13 bases between. CDR3 length: 15 amino acids. This chain's CDR3 is CASSLGVSGPYGYTF. The CDR3 DNA reads TGCGCCAGCAGCTTGGGAGTCTCAGGCCCCTATGGCTACACCTTC. The full variable domain, in which reference TRBV5-1 and TRBJ1-2 provide the parts outside the CDR3, is KAGVTQTPRYLIKTRGQQVTLSCSPISGHRSVSWYQQTPGQGLQFLFEYFSETQRNKGNFPGRFSGRQFSNSRSEMNVSTLELGDSALYLCASSLGVSGPYGYTFGSGTRLTVV.

This rearrangement joins TRBV5-1 to TRBJ1-5, with 7 bases fitting TRBD1. Per germline, CDR1 SGHRS and CDR2 YFSETQ. The CDR3 length is 15 residues. V shed 4 bases, J shed 2 bases, and the junction held 6 bases outside the gene matches. DNA of the CDR3: TGCGCCAGCAGCCAGGGGACAGAAGGCAATCAGCCCCAGCATTTT. It translates to CASSQGTEGNQPQHF.

The V call is TRBV28, the J call TRBJ1-1; TRBD1 aligns across 7 bases. V trimming: 3 bases; J trimming: 6 bases; junction bases outside the gene matches: 16. This CDR3 is 17 amino acids long. Germline V gives CDR1 MDHEN, CDR2 SYDVKM. The CDR3 loop reads CASSFGKGRGFGSEAFF. The CDR3 nucleotides are TGTGCCAGCAGTTTCGGAAAGGGCAGGGGGTTTGGCTCTGAAGCTTTCTTT.

The CDR3 nucleotides read TGTGCCAGTAGTATCGGACAGGTGGGCTCACCCCTCCACTTT. This translates into CASSIGQVGSPLHF. The chain couples TRBV19 to TRBJ1-6; TRBD1 agrees at 7 bases. Germline trimming cut 3 bases from V and 10 bases from J; bases unmatched to any gene: 6. Germline lookup yields CDR1 LNHDA and CDR2 SQIVND (reference sequence). This CDR3 has 14 amino acids.

V and J are TRBV18 and TRBJ1-1, with 7 bases identical to TRBD1. The junction had 7 bases not matched to a gene; V was cut back by 7 bases and J by 8 bases. This CDR3 contains 12 residues. Germline loops: CDR1 KGHSH, CDR2 LQKENI. The CDR3 reads CASLTTGPEAFF. The CDR3 nucleotides read TGTGCCAGCTTAACGACAGGGCCCGAAGCTTTCTTT. Drawing the rest from reference TRBV18 and TRBJ1-1, the complete variable domain is NAGVMQNPRHLVRRRGQEARLRCSPMKGHSHVYWYRQLPEEGLKFMVYLQKENIIDESGMPKERFSAEFPKEGPSILRIQQVVRGDSAAYFCASLTTGPEAFFGQGTRLTVV.

This chain joins TRBV10-3 and TRBJ1-4; D call uncertain. The CDR3 is 14 residues long. The V end was cut by 7 bases, the J end by 7 bases, with 16 bases between. The V gene's germline CDR1 is ENHRY and CDR2 SYGVKD. CDR3 in DNA: TGTGCCATCAACATGAGAGGACTAGGTGAAAAACTGTTTTTT. As protein: CAINMRGLGEKLFF.

The V and J genes are TRBV6-5 and TRBJ2-3; tentative D call: TRBD2 (6 bases). CDR1 is MNHEY and CDR2 is SVGAGI in the germline V gene. The CDR3 length is 14 residues. V lost 2 bases, J lost 0 bases, and 6 bases lay in between. The CDR3 region is CASSYRGSTDTQYF. The CDR3 region has the DNA TGTGCCAGCAGTTACCGGGGGAGCACAGATACGCAGTATTTT.

J is TRBJ2-1 and V is TRBV20-1, with 8 nucleotides matching TRBD2. Losses at the gene ends were 3 bases for V and 6 bases for J; bases not matched to a gene: 7. Germline V gene sequence: CDR1 DFQATT, CDR2 SNEGSKA (reference sequence). The CDR3 sequence is 14 residues long. CDR3 amino acids: CSASSLRGVNEQFF. The CDR3 DNA sequence: TGCAGTGCTAGTTCCTTGCGGGGGGTCAATGAGCAGTTCTTC.

The V and J genes are TRBV7-2 and TRBJ2-7, with 10 bases identical to TRBD1. Trimming took 5 bases from V and 2 from J; bases not matched to a gene: 6. CDR3 length: 15 residues. The germline gives CDR1 SGHTA, CDR2 FQGNSA. The DNA for the CDR3 is TGTGCCAGCAGCATCCGGGACAGGGGCCCCTACGAGCAGTACTTC. It is translated as CASSIRDRGPYEQYF.

The chain couples TRBV6-1 to TRBJ1-6; 8 nucleotides match TRBD1. CDR3 length: 14 residues. The junction had 3 bases not matched to a gene; V was cut back by 3 bases and J by 8 bases. From germline, CDR1 is MNHNS and CDR2 SASEGT. CDR3 in amino acids: CASSEDRAYSPLHF. As DNA, the CDR3 is TGTGCCAGCAGTGAGGACAGGGCGTATTCACCCCTCCACTTT.

In this sample, this clone turned up a few times. This chain's CDR3 is CASSRPRGWNTEAFF. In nucleotides, the CDR3 is TGTGCCAGCAGCCGTCCCAGGGGTTGGAACACTGAAGCTTTCTTT. The chain is built from TRBV5-6 and TRBJ1-1, with a weak D call TRBD1 (6 bases). CDR1 is SGHDT, CDR2 YYEEEE, per germline. V was pared by 4 bases and J by 1 base, with 14 bases between. The CDR3 extends over 15 amino acids. The variable domain in full, with the rest retrieved from reference TRBV5-6 and TRBJ1-1, is DAGVTQSPTHLIKTRGQQVTLRCSPKSGHDTVSWYQQALGQGPQFIFQYYEEEERQRGNFPDRFSGHQFPNYSSELNVNALLLGDSALYLCASSRPRGWNTEAFFGQGTRLTVV.

V usage is TRBV9 and J usage is TRBJ2-1; 8 nucleotides line up with TRBD2. J was trimmed by 2 bases and V by 4 bases; bases with no gene match: 2. The CDR3 spans 14 residues. Germline CDR1 SGDLS, CDR2 YYNGEE. CDR3 coding DNA: TGTGCCAGCAGCCCCGGGGGGGCCTACAATGAGCAGTTCTTC. This gives the protein CASSPGGAYNEQFF.

The rearrangement uses TRBV15 and TRBJ1-2; perhaps TRBD1 as D (5 bases). In germline, CDR1 is LNHNV, CDR2 YYDKDF (reference sequence). The CDR3 is 17 residues long. Trimming removed 0 bases from V and 8 bases from J, with 22 bases in between. Here the CDR3 DNA reads TGTGCCACCAGCAGAGATATAGGCAGGGTCGAGCTCGAAGGCTACACCTTC. The encoded protein is CATSRDIGRVELEGYTF.